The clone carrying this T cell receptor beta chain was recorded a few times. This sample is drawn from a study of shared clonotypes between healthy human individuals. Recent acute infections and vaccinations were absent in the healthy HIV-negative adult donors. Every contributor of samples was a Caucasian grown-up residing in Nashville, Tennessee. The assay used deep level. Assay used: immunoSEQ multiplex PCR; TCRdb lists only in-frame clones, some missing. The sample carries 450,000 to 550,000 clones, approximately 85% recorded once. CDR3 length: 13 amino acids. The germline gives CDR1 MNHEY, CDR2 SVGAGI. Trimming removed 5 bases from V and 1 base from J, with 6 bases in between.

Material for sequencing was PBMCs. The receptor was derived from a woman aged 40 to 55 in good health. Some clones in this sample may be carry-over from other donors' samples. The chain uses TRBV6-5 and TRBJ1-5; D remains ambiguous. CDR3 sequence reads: CASSPRSNQPQHF. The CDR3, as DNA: TGTGCCAGCAGTCCGAGGAGCAATCAGCCCCAGCATTTT.